The entry below gives a single T cell receptor (beta chain) sequence along with its context. Its antigen is unidentified. Germline V gene sequence: CDR1 MNHNY, CDR2 SVGAGI (reference sequence). V was clipped by 4 bases and J by 0 bases; unmatched bases: 8. CDR3 length: 17 residues. Template switching with 5'RACE generated the TCR cDNA and added a universal primer site and UMIs. TCRdb passed the 5' RACE reads through MiXCR, listing each CDR3 protein once. There are some 120,000 distinct CDR3 sequences in the sample; roughly 15% occur only once, and around 40% lies in the top ten. These data are taken from a study of T cells after yellow fever vaccination. In the study overall: When fractions had low cell numbers, they were prepared with SMART-Seq v4 Ultra Low Input. The study, taken as a whole, reports: Secondary responses were weaker yet peaked faster, day 5 versus 15. Abundant clonotypes from the bulk population could have been carried over as contaminants into FACS-sorted repertoires.

This chain connects TRBV6-6 to TRBJ2-5, with TRBD2 matching 10 bases. The material was CD8+ T cells sorted from PBMCs, obtained 5 days after the yellow fever booster vaccination. The receptor comes from a man between 18 and 35 years old who received the YFV17D yellow fever vaccine. CDR3 amino acids: CASSSPALAGYQETQYF. In DNA, the CDR3 is TGTGCCAGCAGTTCGCCGGCACTAGCGGGGTACCAAGAGACCCAGTACTTC.